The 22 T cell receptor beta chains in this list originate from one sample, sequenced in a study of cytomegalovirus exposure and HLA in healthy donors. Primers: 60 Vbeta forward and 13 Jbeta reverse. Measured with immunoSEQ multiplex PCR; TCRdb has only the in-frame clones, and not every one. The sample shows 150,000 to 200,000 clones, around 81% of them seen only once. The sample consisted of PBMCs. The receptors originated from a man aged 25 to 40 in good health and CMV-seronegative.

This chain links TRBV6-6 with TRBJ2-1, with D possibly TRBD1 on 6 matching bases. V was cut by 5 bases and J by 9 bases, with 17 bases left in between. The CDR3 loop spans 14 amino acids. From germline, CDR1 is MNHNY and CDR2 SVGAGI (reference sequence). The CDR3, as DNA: TGTGCCAGCAGTCCCGATCTAGACAGGTCTGAGCAGTTCTTC. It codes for CASSPDLDRSEQFF.

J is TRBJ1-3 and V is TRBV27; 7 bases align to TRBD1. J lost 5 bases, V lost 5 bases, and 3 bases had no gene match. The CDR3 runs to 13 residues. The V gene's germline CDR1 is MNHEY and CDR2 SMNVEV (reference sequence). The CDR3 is CASSPTGRNTIYF. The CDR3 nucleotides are TGTGCCAGCAGTCCGACAGGGCGAAACACCATATATTTT.

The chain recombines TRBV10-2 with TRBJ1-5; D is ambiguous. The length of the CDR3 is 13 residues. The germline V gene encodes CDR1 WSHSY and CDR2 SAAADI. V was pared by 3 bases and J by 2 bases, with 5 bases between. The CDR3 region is CASSDPGNQPQHF. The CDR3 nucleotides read TGCGCCAGCAGTGACCCGGGCAATCAGCCCCAGCATTTT.

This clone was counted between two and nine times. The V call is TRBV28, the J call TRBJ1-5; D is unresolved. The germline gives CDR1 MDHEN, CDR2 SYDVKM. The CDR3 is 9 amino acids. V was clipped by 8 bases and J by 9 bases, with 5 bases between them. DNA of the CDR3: TGTGCCAGCGGGCGGCCCCAGCATTTT. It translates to CASGRPQHF.

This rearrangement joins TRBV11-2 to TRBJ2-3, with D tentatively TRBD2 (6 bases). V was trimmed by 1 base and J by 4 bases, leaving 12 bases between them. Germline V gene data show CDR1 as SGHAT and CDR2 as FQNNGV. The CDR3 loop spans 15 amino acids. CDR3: CASSLVSGEADTQYF. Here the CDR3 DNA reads TGTGCCAGCAGCTTAGTATCTGGGGAGGCAGATACGCAGTATTTT.

CDR3 DNA: TGTGCCAGCAGTGACGGCTACTATGGCTACACCTTC. The encoded protein is CASSDGYYGYTF. V and J are TRBV6-4 and TRBJ1-2, with D hard to call. This CDR3 region has 12 residues. V lost 2 bases to trimming and J lost 3 bases, with 4 bases between them. The germline V gene has CDR1 MRHNA and CDR2 SNTAGT.

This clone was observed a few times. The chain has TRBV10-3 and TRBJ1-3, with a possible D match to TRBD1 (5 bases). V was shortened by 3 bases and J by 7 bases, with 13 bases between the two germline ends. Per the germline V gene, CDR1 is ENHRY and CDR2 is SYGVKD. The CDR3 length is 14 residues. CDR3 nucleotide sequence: TGTGCCATCAGTGACCACGGGGGGGGGAACACCATATATTTT. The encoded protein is CAISDHGGGNTIYF.

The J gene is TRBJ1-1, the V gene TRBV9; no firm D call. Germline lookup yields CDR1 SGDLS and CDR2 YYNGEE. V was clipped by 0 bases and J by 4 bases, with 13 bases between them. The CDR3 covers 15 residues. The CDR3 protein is CASSVGGGVGTEAFF. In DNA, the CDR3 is TGTGCCAGCAGCGTAGGGGGAGGCGTGGGCACTGAAGCTTTCTTT.

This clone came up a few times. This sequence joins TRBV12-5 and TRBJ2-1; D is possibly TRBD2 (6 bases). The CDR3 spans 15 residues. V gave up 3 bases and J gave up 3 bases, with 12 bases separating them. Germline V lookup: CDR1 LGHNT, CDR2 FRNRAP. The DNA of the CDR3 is TGTGCTAGTGGTTTAGCTCAGGGAGGCTACAATGAGCAGTTCTTC. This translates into CASGLAQGGYNEQFF.

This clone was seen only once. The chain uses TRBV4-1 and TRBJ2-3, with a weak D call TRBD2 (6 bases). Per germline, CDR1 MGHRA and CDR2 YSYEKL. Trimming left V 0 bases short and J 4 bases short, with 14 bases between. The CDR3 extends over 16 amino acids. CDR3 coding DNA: TGCGCCAGCAGCCAAGACGGGAGTACGATGGCAGATACGCAGTATTTT. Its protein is CASSQDGSTMADTQYF.

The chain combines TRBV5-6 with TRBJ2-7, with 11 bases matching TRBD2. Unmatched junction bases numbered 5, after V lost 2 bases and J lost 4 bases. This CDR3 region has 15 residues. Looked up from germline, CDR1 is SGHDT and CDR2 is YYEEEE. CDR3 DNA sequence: TGTGCCAGCAGCTTATCCGGGACTAGCGGTTACGAGCAGTACTTC. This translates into CASSLSGTSGYEQYF.

The CDR3 coding sequence is TGTGCCAGCAGCTACGTATGGACAGATACGCAGTATTTT. Its protein is CASSYVWTDTQYF. The chain uses TRBV6-1 and TRBJ2-3, with no clear D. The CDR3 extends over 13 amino acids. Trimming shortened V by 6 bases and J by 3 bases, and 10 bases separated the two germline ends. CDR1 is MNHNS, CDR2 SASEGT, per germline.

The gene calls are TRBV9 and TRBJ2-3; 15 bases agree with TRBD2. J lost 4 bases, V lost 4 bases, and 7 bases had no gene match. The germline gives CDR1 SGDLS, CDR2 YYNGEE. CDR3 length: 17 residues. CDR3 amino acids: CASSTGLAGGRSDTQYF. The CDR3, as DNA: TGTGCCAGCAGCACCGGACTAGCGGGAGGGCGGTCAGATACGCAGTATTTT.

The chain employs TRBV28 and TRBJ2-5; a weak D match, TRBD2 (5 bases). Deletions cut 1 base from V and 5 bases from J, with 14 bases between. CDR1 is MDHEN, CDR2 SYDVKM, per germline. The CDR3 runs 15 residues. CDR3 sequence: CASSLYRGPRETQYF. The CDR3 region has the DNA TGTGCCAGCAGTTTATACCGGGGTCCGAGGGAGACCCAGTACTTC.

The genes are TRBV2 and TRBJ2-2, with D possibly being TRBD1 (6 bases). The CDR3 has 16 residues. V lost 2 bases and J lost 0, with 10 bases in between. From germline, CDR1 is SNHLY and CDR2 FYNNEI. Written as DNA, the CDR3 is TGTGCCAGCAGTGAAAGAGGGGGATCGAACACCGGGGAGCTGTTTTTT. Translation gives CASSERGGSNTGELFF.

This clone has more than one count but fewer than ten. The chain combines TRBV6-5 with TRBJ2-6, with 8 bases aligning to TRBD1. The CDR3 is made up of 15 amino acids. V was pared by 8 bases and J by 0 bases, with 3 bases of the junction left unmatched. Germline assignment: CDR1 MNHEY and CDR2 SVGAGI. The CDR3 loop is CASATGGSGANVLTF. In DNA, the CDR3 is TGTGCCAGCGCAACAGGGGGCTCTGGGGCCAACGTCCTGACTTTC.

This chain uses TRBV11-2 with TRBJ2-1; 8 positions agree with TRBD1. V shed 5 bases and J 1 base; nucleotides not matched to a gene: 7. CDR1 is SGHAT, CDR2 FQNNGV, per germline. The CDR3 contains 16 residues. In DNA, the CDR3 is TGTGCCAGCAGCAATGGACAGGGCATTTCCTACAATGAGCAGTTCTTC. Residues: CASSNGQGISYNEQFF.

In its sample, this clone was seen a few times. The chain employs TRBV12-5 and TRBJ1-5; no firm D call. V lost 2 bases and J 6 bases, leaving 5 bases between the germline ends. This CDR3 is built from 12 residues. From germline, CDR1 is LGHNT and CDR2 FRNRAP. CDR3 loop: CASGLYGQPQHF. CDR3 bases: TGTGCTAGTGGTTTGTACGGTCAGCCCCAGCATTTT.

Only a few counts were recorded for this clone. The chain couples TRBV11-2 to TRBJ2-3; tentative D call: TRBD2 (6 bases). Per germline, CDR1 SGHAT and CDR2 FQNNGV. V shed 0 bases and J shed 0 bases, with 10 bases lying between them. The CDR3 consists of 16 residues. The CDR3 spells CASSLDWDSSTDTQYF. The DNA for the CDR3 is TGTGCCAGCAGCTTAGATTGGGACTCAAGCACAGATACGCAGTATTTT.

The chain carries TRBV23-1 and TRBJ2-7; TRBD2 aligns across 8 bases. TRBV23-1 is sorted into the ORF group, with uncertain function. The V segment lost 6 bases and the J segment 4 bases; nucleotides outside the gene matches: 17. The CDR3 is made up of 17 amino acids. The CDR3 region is CASSRPGTRGPLYEQYF. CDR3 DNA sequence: TGCGCCAGCAGCCGTCCCGGGACTAGGGGCCCCCTATACGAGCAGTACTTC.

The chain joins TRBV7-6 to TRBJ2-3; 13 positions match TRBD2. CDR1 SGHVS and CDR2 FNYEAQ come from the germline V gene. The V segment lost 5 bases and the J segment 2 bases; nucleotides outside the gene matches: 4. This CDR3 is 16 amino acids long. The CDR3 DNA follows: TGTGCCAGCAGCCCGGGACTAGCGGGGTACACAGATACGCAGTATTTT. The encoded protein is CASSPGLAGYTDTQYF.

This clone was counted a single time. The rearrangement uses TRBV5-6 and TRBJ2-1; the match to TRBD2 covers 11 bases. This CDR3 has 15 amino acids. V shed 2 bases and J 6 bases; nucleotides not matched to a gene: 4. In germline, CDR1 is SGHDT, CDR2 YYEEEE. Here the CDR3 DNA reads TGTGCCAGCAGCTTCACTAGCGGGAGTGGCAATGAGCAGTTCTTC. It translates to CASSFTSGSGNEQFF.